This TCR beta chain derives from a study of T cells in Graves' hyperthyroidism and ophthalmopathy. Study results and limitations: In the blood, most expanded thyroid clonotypes above 0.001 appeared as well.

TCR beta CDR3 sequences were amplified from RNA transcripts. Primed by the HTBI set, a first-round RT-PCR was run on the TCR CDR3. TCRdb re-derived calls from the multiplex PCR reads in MiXCR, one entry per CDR3 protein. The sample yields 350,000 to 400,000 distinct CDR3 sequences, 18% seen once. As regards this clonotype: Its cognate antigen is unknown.

Patients with uncontrolled infections, other autoimmune diseases, pregnancy or lactation were excluded. With 5 bases removed from V and 4 bases from J, the gap between germline ends came to 12 bases. Germline CDR1 and CDR2: SQVTM and ANQGSEA. The CDR3 consists of 13 residues. The sequenced sample consisted of blood. The TCR comes from a man between 18 and 29 years old with Graves' ophthalmopathy. The V call is TRBV29-1, the J call TRBJ1-5; D perhaps matches TRBD1 (6 bases). The CDR3 DNA reads TGCAGCGTTCGGGACAATTGGAATCAGCCCCAGCATTTT. Amino acids: CSVRDNWNQPQHF.